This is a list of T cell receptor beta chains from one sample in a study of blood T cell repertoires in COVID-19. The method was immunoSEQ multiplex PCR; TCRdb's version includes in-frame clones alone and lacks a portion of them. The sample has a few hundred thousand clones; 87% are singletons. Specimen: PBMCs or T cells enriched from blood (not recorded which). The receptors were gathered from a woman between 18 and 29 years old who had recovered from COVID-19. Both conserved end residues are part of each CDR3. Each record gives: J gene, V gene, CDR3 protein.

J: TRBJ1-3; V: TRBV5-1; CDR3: CASSLAVSGLANTIYF
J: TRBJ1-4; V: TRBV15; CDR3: CATSSLDSTTNEKLFF
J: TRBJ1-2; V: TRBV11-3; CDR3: CASSLLRGFGGYTF
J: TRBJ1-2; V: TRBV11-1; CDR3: CASSPRLDYGYTF
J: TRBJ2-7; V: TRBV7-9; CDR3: CASSLTQGIHEQYF
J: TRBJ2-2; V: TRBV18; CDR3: CASSSTSGSFAGELFF
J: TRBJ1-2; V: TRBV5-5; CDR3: CASSLVSGDYGYTF
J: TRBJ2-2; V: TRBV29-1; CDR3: CSVEGVQGPGELFF
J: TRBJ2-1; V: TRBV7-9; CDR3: CASSGDGTSGIDEQFF
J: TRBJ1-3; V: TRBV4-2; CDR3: CASSLGHPSGNTIYF
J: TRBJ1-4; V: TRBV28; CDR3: CASTRTGTYISGEKLFF
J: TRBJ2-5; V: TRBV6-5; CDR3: CASSYSTRGETQYF
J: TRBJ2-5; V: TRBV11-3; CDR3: CASSQGTGGYETQYF
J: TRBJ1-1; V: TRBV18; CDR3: CASSLGTAENTEAFF
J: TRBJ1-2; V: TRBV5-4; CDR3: CASSLDRAHRVTQF
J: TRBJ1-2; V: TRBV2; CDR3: CASRAGTGDPYGYTF
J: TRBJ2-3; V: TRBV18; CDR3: CASSQSSGGTDTQYF
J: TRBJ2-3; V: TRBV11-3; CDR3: CASSFIRDQTSTDTQYF
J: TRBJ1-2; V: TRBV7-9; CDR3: CASSLGGLYDGYTF
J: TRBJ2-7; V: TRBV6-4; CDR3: CASSPGQGANYEQYF
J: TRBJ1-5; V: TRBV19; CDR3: CASRGTGDSPQHF
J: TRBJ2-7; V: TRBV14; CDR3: CASSQGAGAYSYEQYF
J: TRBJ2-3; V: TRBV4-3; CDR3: CASSQEGLAYTDTQYF
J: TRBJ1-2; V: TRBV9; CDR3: CASTGTGVMLDYGYTF
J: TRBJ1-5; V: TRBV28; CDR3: CASSLSGTDHQPQHF
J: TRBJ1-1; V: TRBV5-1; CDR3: CASSWDRMYEAFF
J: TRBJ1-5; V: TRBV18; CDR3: CASSPSQTGSNQPQHF